The rows below give T cell receptor beta chains drawn from one sample of a study of blood T cell repertoires in COVID-19. Clones were read by immunoSEQ multiplex PCR, and TCRdb kept only the in-frame ones, dropping some. The sample carries roughly 120,000 clones, about 90% recorded once. Sample: peripheral blood. The receptors were gathered from a woman aged 45-59 years with acute or convalescent COVID-19. The CDR3 runs from the conserved cysteine through the conserved F or W. A D gene is named only where the DNA matches it firmly. Rows may omit the clone size; those that give it use once, few, many or a size class.

>TRBJ1-2|TRBD1|.|TRBV7-8
CASSPRTYGTGDGYTF
TGTGCCAGCAGCCCCCGCACCTACGGGACAGGGGATGGCTACACCTTC
>TRBJ1-6|TRBD1|.|TRBV7-2
CASSLRQGDSPLHF
TGTGCCAGCAGCTTAAGGCAGGGGGATTCACCCCTCCACTTT
>TRBJ1-1|TRBD1|few|TRBV9
CASSATGTGDTEAFF
TGTGCCAGCAGCGCTACCGGGACAGGGGACACTGAAGCTTTCTTT
>TRBJ2-1|.|few|TRBV2
CASRSHQGGNEQFF
TGTGCCAGCAGATCACATCAAGGGGGAAATGAGCAGTTCTTC
>TRBJ2-7|.|.|TRBV15
CATSGRRGPLEQYF
TGTGCCACCAGCGGGCGTCGAGGGCCTCTCGAGCAGTACTTC
>TRBJ1-1|.|.|TRBV24-1
CATSDPSGAEAFF
TGTGCCACCAGTGATCCCAGCGGGGCTGAAGCTTTCTTT
>TRBJ1-5|.|.|TRBV6-5
CASTTGEISNQPQHF
TGTGCCAGCACCACGGGGGAGATTAGCAATCAGCCCCAGCATTTT
>TRBJ1-5|.|.|TRBV30
CAWSDGNRAGQPQHF
TGTGCCTGGAGTGACGGGAACAGGGCAGGTCAGCCCCAGCATTTT
>TRBJ1-1|.|.|TRBV6-4
CASRQGTGTEAFF
TGTGCCAGCAGGCAGGGGACGGGCACTGAAGCTTTCTTT
>TRBJ2-1|.|.|TRBV4-1
CASSQGRRGWEQFF
TGCGCCAGCAGCCAAGGGAGGAGGGGTTGGGAGCAGTTCTTC
>TRBJ1-1|.|.|TRBV2
CASSADAEAFF
TGTGCCAGCAGCGCGGATGCTGAAGCTTTCTTT
>TRBJ1-2|.|.|TRBV5-8
CASTSGALNYGYTF
TGTGCCAGCACCTCGGGAGCCCTTAACTATGGCTACACCTTC
>TRBJ2-7|.|few|TRBV13
CASSPDSYEQYF
TGTGCCAGCAGCCCGGACAGCTACGAGCAGTACTTC
>TRBJ1-5|TRBD1|few|TRBV27
CASRPQGARGNQPQHF
TGTGCCAGCAGGCCACAGGGGGCGAGAGGCAATCAGCCCCAGCATTTT
>TRBJ2-1|TRBD1|.|TRBV28
CASSWDRDYNEQFF
TGTGCCAGCAGTTGGGACAGGGACTACAATGAGCAGTTCTTC
>TRBJ2-3|TRBD2|.|TRBV29-1
CSVEGLAGGTDTQYF
TGCAGCGTTGAGGGCCTAGCGGGAGGGACAGATACGCAGTATTTT
>TRBJ1-5|TRBD1|.|TRBV5-8
CASSAGTGSGQPQHF
TGTGCCAGCAGCGCCGGGACAGGGAGCGGTCAGCCCCAGCATTTT
>TRBJ1-5|TRBD1|.|TRBV19
CASSIDLGQVYQPQHF
TGTGCCAGTAGTATAGACTTAGGACAGGTTTATCAGCCCCAGCATTTT
>TRBJ1-3|TRBD1|few|TRBV13
CASSKQGKVNTIYF
TGTGCCAGCAGCAAACAGGGGAAAGTAAACACCATATATTTT
>TRBJ1-1|.|.|TRBV5-6
CASSFYGGLEAFF
TGTGCCAGCAGCTTTTACGGGGGGCTTGAAGCTTTCTTT